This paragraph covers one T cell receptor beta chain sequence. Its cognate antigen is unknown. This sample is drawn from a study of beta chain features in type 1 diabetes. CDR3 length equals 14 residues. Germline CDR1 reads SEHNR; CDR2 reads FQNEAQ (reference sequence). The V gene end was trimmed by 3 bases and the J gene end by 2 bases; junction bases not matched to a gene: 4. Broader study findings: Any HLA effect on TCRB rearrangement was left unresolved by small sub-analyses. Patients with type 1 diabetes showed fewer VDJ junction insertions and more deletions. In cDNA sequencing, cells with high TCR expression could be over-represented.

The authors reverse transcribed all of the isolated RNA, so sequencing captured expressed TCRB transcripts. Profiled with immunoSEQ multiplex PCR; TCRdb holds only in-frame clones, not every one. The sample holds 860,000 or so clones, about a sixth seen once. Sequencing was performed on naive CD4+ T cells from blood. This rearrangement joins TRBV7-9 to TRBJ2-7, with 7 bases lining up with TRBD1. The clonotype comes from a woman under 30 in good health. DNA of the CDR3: TGTGCCAGCAGCTTCCAGGACAGGACCTACGAGCAGTACTTC. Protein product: CASSFQDRTYEQYF.